Following are 8 T cell receptor beta chains from one sample sequenced in a study of Tregs in tolerant kidney transplant recipients. Only in-frame clones appear in the TCRdb table, and some are missing; sequencing was by immunoSEQ multiplex PCR. The sample includes around 43,000 clones, less than 95% of them seen just once. Input material: Tregs from blood. These receptors all come from a human donor in good health.

This chain uses TRBV7-8 with TRBJ2-7, with TRBD1 as a possible D gene (6 bases). The germline V gene has CDR1 SGHVS and CDR2 FQNEAQ. The CDR3 has 14 residues. V shed 5 bases and J shed 3 bases, with 14 bases lying between them. DNA for the CDR3: TGTGCCAGCAGCCGCGGACAGATATTCTACGAGCAGTACTTC. Translation gives CASSRGQIFYEQYF.

This clone was observed a single time. The rearrangement uses TRBV5-1 and TRBJ1-3, with no clear D. V lost 0 bases and J 4 bases, leaving 8 bases between the germline ends. Germline V CDR1 and CDR2: SGHRS, YFSETQ. The CDR3 has 14 residues. CDR3 DNA sequence: TGCGCCAGCAGCTTGGGGGCAGCCGGAAACACCATATATTTT. It specifies CASSLGAAGNTIYF. The full variable domain, with the rest looked up from reference TRBV5-1 and TRBJ1-3, is KAGVTQTPRYLIKTRGQQVTLSCSPISGHRSVSWYQQTPGQGLQFLFEYFSETQRNKGNFPGRFSGRQFSNSRSEMNVSTLELGDSALYLCASSLGAAGNTIYFGEGSWLTVV.

The chain employs TRBV19 and TRBJ1-2; D remains unclear. CDR3 length: 13 residues. The V end was cut by 7 bases, the J end by 3 bases, with 12 bases between. Germline V gene lookup returns CDR1 LNHDA and CDR2 SQIVND (reference sequence). CDR3 sequence reads: CASKYAADYGYTF. The CDR3 nucleotides read TGTGCCAGTAAATACGCAGCCGACTATGGCTACACCTTC.

This rearrangement joins TRBV5-1 to TRBJ2-1; 10 positions match TRBD2. CDR3 length: 14 residues. Trimming at V came to 3 bases and at J to 7 bases, leaving 4 bases not matched to a gene. Germline V lookup: CDR1 SGHRS, CDR2 YFSETQ. The CDR3 DNA is TGCGCCAGCAGCTCGGGACTAGCGACGAATGAGCAGTTCTTC. This sequence encodes CASSSGLATNEQFF.

A single count supports this clone. The CDR3 is CSVDRSPGSGAYGYTF. CDR3 in DNA: TGCAGCGTTGACCGCTCCCCGGGGTCGGGGGCCTATGGCTACACCTTC. The chain joins TRBV29-1 to TRBJ1-2; the D gene is possibly TRBD1 (6 bases). Germline V gives CDR1 SQVTM, CDR2 ANQGSEA. CDR3 length: 16 residues. Trimming pared 3 bases from V and 4 bases from J, leaving 21 bases between. Based on the CDR3 plus reference TRBV29-1 and TRBJ1-2, the full variable domain is SAVISQKPSRDICQRGTSLTIQCQVDSQVTMMFWYRQQPGQSLTLIATANQGSEATYESGFVIDKFPISRPNLTFSTLTVSNMSPEDSSIYLCSVDRSPGSGAYGYTFGSGTRLTVV.

This clone appeared a single time. In DNA, the CDR3 is TGTGCCAGCAGTTACGGGACAGGGAGTTATGGCTACACCTTC. Residues: CASSYGTGSYGYTF. The V and J genes are TRBV6-6 and TRBJ1-2, with 9 bases lining up with TRBD1. CDR1 MNHNY and CDR2 SVGAGI come from the germline V gene (reference sequence). The CDR3 consists of 14 residues. The junction had 3 bases not matched to a gene; V was cut back by 2 bases and J by 5 bases.

The gene calls are TRBV10-3 and TRBJ2-5; tentatively, D is TRBD1 (7 bases). Per the germline V gene, CDR1 is ENHRY and CDR2 is SYGVKD. Trimming took 9 bases from V and 3 from J, leaving 14 bases between them. The CDR3 has 13 residues. CDR3 coding DNA: TGTGCCATGCGGGGACAGTTAAAAGAGACCCAGTACTTC. This translates into CAMRGQLKETQYF.

The chain combines TRBV4-1 with TRBJ2-2; D is ambiguous. There are 16 residues in the CDR3. V lost 4 bases and J 8 bases, leaving 20 bases between the germline ends. CDR1 and CDR2 (germline): MGHRA, YSYEKL. The CDR3 protein is CASSRTSGLAGGELFF. The CDR3 DNA is TGCGCCAGCAGCCGGACCTCGGGCCTTGCTGGGGGGGAGCTGTTTTTT.